The sequence of this T cell receptor beta chain was determined in a study of cytomegalovirus exposure and HLA in healthy donors. Study observations and caveats: According to a later analysis, most TCR beta chains associated with CMV appeared HLA-restricted. The number of N-insertions in an Asian-associated ancestry cluster was reportedly below the 666-donor mean in a later analysis.

This clone was counted once. What it recognizes is unknown. CDR1 MNHNS and CDR2 SASEGT come from the germline V gene. Trimming cost V 3 bases and J 5 bases; bases outside gene matches: 8. CDR3 length: 15 amino acids. The primer mix had 60 Vbeta and 13 Jbeta primers. Profiled with immunoSEQ multiplex PCR; TCRdb holds only in-frame clones, not every one. This sample has about 110,000 clones, with about four fifths found just once. V gene TRBV6-1 combines with J gene TRBJ1-1; TRBD1 matches at 8 bases. The clonotype comes from a young man in good health and CMV-seropositive. Sequenced material: PBMCs. The CDR3 nucleotides are TGTGCCAGCAGTGATCTAGCAGGGGGCCTTACTGAAGCTTTCTTT. This encodes CASSDLAGGLTEAFF.